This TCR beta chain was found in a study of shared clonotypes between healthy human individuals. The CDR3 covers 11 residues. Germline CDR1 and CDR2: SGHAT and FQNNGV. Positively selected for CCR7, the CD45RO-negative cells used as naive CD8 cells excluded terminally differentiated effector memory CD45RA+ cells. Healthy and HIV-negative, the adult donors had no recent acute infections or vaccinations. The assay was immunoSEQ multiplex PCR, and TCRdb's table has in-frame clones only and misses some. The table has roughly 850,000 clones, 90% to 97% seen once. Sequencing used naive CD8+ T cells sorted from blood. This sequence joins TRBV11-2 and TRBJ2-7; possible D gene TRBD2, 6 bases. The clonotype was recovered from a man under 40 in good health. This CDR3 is CAAGLSYEQYF. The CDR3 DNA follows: TGTGCAGCGGGTCTCTCCTACGAGCAGTACTTC.